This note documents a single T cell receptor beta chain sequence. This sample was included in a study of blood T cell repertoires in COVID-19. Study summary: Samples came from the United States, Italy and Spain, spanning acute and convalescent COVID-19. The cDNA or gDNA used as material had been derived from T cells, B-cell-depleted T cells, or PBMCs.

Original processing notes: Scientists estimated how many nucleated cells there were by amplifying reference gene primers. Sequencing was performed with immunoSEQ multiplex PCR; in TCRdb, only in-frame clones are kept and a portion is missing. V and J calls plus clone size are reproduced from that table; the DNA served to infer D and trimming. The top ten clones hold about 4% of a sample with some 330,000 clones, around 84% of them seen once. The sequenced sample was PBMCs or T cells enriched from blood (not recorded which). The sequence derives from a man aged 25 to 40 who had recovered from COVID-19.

CDR3 sequence (DNA): TGTGCCAGTAGCTCCAGGGAAGGGGGCTCACAAGCCTATGGCTACACCTTC. It yields the protein CASSSREGGSQAYGYTF. This rearrangement joins TRBV19 to TRBJ1-2, with 7 positions matching TRBD1. The CDR3 totals 17 residues. CDR1 LNHDA and CDR2 SQIVND come from the germline V gene (reference sequence). The V gene end was trimmed by 6 bases and the J gene end by 4 bases; junction bases not matched to a gene: 17.